These 18 T cell receptor beta chains were sequenced from one sample in a study of blood T cell repertoires in COVID-19. Repertoires were generated with immunoSEQ multiplex PCR, while TCRdb's copy carries only in-frame clones and drops some. Of about 48,000 clones in the sample, around four fifths were seen once. The material sequenced was peripheral blood. These TCRs come from a man aged 40-49 years with acute or convalescent COVID-19.

This clone was found once. V and J are TRBV6-5 and TRBJ1-6; D gene ambiguous. Germline-derived CDR1 and CDR2 are MNHEY and SVGAGI. V was trimmed by 4 bases and J by 0 bases, leaving 4 bases between them. The CDR3 is 14 residues long. CDR3 sequence: CASSSVSYNSPLHF. The CDR3 DNA reads TGTGCCAGCAGTTCCGTCTCCTATAATTCACCCCTCCACTTT.

The V call is TRBV10-2, the J call TRBJ2-2; maybe TRBD1 (5 bases). Looked up from germline, CDR1 is WSHSY and CDR2 is SAAADI. The V gene lost 6 bases and the J gene lost 6 bases, with 17 bases spanning the gap. This CDR3 contains 15 residues. CDR3 DNA: TGCGCCAGCAGAGACGACGAACTCAGGGCCGGGGAGCTGTTTTTT. This codes for CASRDDELRAGELFF.

The chain employs TRBV6-2 or TRBV6-3 and TRBJ1-2; D is unclear. The length of the CDR3 is 12 residues. Per the germline V gene, CDR1 is MNHEY and CDR2 is SVGEGT. Trimming pared 2 bases from V and 4 bases from J, leaving 5 bases between. The CDR3 sequence: CASSYSGYGYTF. CDR3 bases: TGTGCCAGCAGTTACAGCGGCTATGGCTACACCTTC.

The chain joins TRBV2 to TRBJ2-3; a weak D match, TRBD2 (6 bases). There are 15 residues in the CDR3. V shed 5 bases and J shed 2 bases, with 14 bases lying between them. Germline V CDR1 and CDR2: SNHLY, FYNNEI. The CDR3 reads CASSPGLSFTDTQYF. In DNA, the CDR3 is TGTGCCAGCAGTCCGGGACTTTCTTTCACAGATACGCAGTATTTT.

The sample holds one count of this clone. This chain joins TRBV19 and TRBJ2-1; 8 bases align to TRBD1. The CDR3 has 15 residues. J gave up 13 bases and V 2 bases, and 13 bases lay outside the gene matches. Germline V lookup: CDR1 LNHDA, CDR2 SQIVND (reference sequence). The CDR3 region has the DNA TGTGCCAGTAGTATAATAGGAGGACAGGGCTCACCCCAGTTCTTC. Its protein product is CASSIIGGQGSPQFF.

The chain carries TRBV30 and TRBJ1-1, with TRBD1 matching over 7 bases. The CDR3 totals 15 residues. The V and J ends lost 2 bases and 7 bases, in that order; junction bases with no gene match: 13. The V gene's germline CDR1 is GTSNPN and CDR2 SVGIG (reference sequence). The CDR3 bases are TGTGCCTGGAGTTATATAGACAGGGACGGATTTGAAGCTTTCTTT. Translating gives CAWSYIDRDGFEAFF.

This clone was counted a single time. The genes are TRBV4-3 and TRBJ2-7, with 7 bases lining up with TRBD1. The CDR3 is 15 amino acids. The V segment lost 0 bases and the J segment 2 bases; nucleotides outside the gene matches: 4. From germline, CDR1 is LGHNA and CDR2 YSLEER. DNA of the CDR3: TGCGCCAGCAGCCAAGATAACAGGGGCACCTACGAGCAGTACTTC. It specifies CASSQDNRGTYEQYF.

This clone was seen a single time. The chain uses TRBV7-9 and TRBJ1-4; 7 nucleotides match TRBD1. The CDR3 contains 13 residues. Germline CDR1 is SEHNR and CDR2 is FQNEAQ (reference sequence). With V trimmed by 5 bases and J by 5 bases, 2 bases remained unmatched. CDR3 nucleotides: TGTGCCAGCAGCCGGGACAGAAATGAAAAACTGTTTTTT. Translated: CASSRDRNEKLFF. The full variable domain, with the rest looked up from reference TRBV7-9 and TRBJ1-4, is DTGVSQNPRHKITKRGQNVTFRCDPISEHNRLYWYRQTLGQGPEFLTYFQNEAQLEKSRLLSDRFSAERPKGSFSTLEIQRTEQGDSAMYLCASSRDRNEKLFFGSGTQLSVL.

The chain recombines TRBV5-6 with TRBJ1-1; TRBD1 matches 9 bases. V gave up 0 bases and J gave up 0 bases; unmatched junction bases: 6. This CDR3 has 17 amino acids. CDR1 is SGHDT and CDR2 is YYEEEE in the germline V gene. CDR3 nucleotide sequence: TGTGCCAGCAGCTTGGACTTGACAGGGGGGTTGAACACTGAAGCTTTCTTT. Protein: CASSLDLTGGLNTEAFF. Drawing the rest from reference TRBV5-6 and TRBJ1-1, the complete variable domain is DAGVTQSPTHLIKTRGQQVTLRCSPKSGHDTVSWYQQALGQGPQFIFQYYEEEERQRGNFPDRFSGHQFPNYSSELNVNALLLGDSALYLCASSLDLTGGLNTEAFFGQGTRLTVV.

This clone turned up a few times. The V gene is TRBV6-5, the J gene TRBJ1-1; 8 bases are shared with TRBD1. The CDR3 is made up of 15 amino acids. From germline, CDR1 is MNHEY and CDR2 SVGAGI. V was clipped by 6 bases and J by 0 bases; unmatched bases: 6. CDR3 DNA sequence: TGTGCCAGCAGCGCCAACAGGGGGGTGAACACTGAAGCTTTCTTT. It translates to CASSANRGVNTEAFF.

The rearrangement uses TRBV2 and TRBJ2-4, with D possibly TRBD2 on 6 matching bases. The ends were cut back, 4 bases at V and 13 bases at J, with 14 bases in the middle. The CDR3 covers 12 residues. Per the germline V gene, CDR1 is SNHLY and CDR2 is FYNNEI. This CDR3 is CASSAPPGVQYF. As DNA, the CDR3 is TGTGCCAGCAGTGCGCCCCCGGGAGTACAGTACTTC.

This rearrangement joins TRBV7-2 to TRBJ1-1, with TRBD1 matching over 7 bases. CDR1 is SGHTA and CDR2 is FQGNSA in the germline V gene. V lost 5 bases, J lost 0 bases, and 3 bases stayed unmatched. The CDR3 sequence is 14 residues long. Here the CDR3 DNA reads TGTGCCAGCAGCCCGGGACAGATGAACACTGAAGCTTTCTTT. Its translation is CASSPGQMNTEAFF.

This chain links TRBV30 with TRBJ2-5, with D possibly being TRBD1 (6 bases). The germline V gene has CDR1 GTSNPN and CDR2 SVGIG (reference sequence). Trimming removed 0 bases from V and 1 base from J, with 15 bases in between. The length of the CDR3 is 16 residues. The CDR3 coding sequence is TGTGCCTGGAGTGTTAGGGGGTTTGGTATCCAAGAGACCCAGTACTTC. Translation: CAWSVRGFGIQETQYF.

This clone has only one observation. The chain employs TRBV7-2 and TRBJ2-7, with 8 bases identical to TRBD2. Germline V gene lookup returns CDR1 SGHTA and CDR2 FQGNSA. The CDR3 extends over 17 amino acids. V lost 5 bases, J lost 0 bases, and 12 bases stayed unmatched. Here the CDR3 reads CASSPFAGGGSSYEQYF. Written as DNA, the CDR3 is TGTGCCAGCAGCCCATTCGCGGGGGGCGGAAGCTCCTACGAGCAGTACTTC.

The chain employs TRBV6-4 and TRBJ1-1, with D possibly matching TRBD1 (5 bases). CDR1 and CDR2 from the germline V gene are MRHNA and SNTAGT. This CDR3 region has 14 residues. V was trimmed by 4 bases and J by 4 bases, leaving 13 bases between them. The CDR3 DNA sequence: TGTGCCAGCAGTGTCAGGGAAGGTATCACTGAAGCTTTCTTT. Its protein is CASSVREGITEAFF.

The chain carries TRBV6-4 and TRBJ2-1; 10 nucleotides match TRBD2. The CDR3 loop spans 15 amino acids. Trimming at V came to 4 bases and at J to 9 bases, leaving 9 bases not matched to a gene. Germline V gene lookup returns CDR1 MRHNA and CDR2 SNTAGT. The CDR3 coding sequence is TGTGCCAGCAGTGCAGAAGCGGGGGGGGTCTTTGAGCAGTTCTTC. Its translation is CASSAEAGGVFEQFF.

V is TRBV9 and J is TRBJ1-2; D not certain. Trimming removed 4 bases from V and 0 bases from J, with 10 bases in between. Germline-derived CDR1 and CDR2 are SGDLS and YYNGEE. The CDR3 has 14 residues. Written as DNA, the CDR3 is TGTGCCAGCAGCAACCGGGAATCTAACTATGGCTACACCTTC. This translates into CASSNRESNYGYTF.

V usage is TRBV7-8 and J usage is TRBJ2-1; 13 positions match TRBD2. From germline, CDR1 is SGHVS and CDR2 FQNEAQ. Germline trimming cut 7 bases from V and 6 bases from J; bases unmatched to any gene: 9. The CDR3 covers 16 residues. Written as DNA, the CDR3 is TGTGCCAGCATGAAAAAGGGACTAGCGGGGATCAATGAGCAGTTCTTC. Protein product: CASMKKGLAGINEQFF. The full variable domain, in which reference TRBV7-8 and TRBJ2-1 provide the parts outside the CDR3, is GAGVSQSPRYKVAKRGQDVALRCDPISGHVSLFWYQQALGQGPEFLTYFQNEAQLDKSGLPSDRFFAERPEGSVSTLKIQRTQQEDSAVYLCASMKKGLAGINEQFFGPGTRLTVL.